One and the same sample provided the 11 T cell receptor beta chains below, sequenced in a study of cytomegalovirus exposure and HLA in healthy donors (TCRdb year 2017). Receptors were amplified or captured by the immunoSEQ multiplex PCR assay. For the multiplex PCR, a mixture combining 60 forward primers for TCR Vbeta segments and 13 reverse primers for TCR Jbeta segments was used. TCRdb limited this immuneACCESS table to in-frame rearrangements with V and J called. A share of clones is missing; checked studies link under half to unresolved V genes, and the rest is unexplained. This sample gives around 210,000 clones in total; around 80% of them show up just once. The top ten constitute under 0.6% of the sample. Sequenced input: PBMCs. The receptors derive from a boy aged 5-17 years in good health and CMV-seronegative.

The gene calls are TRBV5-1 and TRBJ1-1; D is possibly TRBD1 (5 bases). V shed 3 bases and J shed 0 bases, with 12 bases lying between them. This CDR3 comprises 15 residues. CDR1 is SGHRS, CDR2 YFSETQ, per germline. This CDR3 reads CASSWGGRLNTEAFF. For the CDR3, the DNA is TGCGCCAGCAGCTGGGGGGGACGGCTGAACACTGAAGCTTTCTTT.

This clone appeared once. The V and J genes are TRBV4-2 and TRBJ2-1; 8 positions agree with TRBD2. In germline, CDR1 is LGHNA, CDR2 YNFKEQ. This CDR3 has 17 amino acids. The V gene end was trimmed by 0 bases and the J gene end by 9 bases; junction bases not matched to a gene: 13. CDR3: CASSQELSGGSHGEQFF. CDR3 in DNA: TGTGCCAGCAGCCAAGAACTCTCGGGGGGGTCCCACGGTGAGCAGTTCTTC.

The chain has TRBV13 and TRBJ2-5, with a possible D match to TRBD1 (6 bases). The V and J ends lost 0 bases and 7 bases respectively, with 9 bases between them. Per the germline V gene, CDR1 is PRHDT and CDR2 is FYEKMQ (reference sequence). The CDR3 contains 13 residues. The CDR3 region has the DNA TGTGCCAGCAGCTTAGGGACAGGCGGGACCCAGTACTTC. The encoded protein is CASSLGTGGTQYF.

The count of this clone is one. The CDR3, as DNA: TGTGCCAGCTCACCACCGCCAGGGGTGGACTATGGCTACACCTTC. It codes for CASSPPPGVDYGYTF. This chain joins TRBV18 and TRBJ1-2; D is perhaps TRBD1 (6 bases). V lost 0 bases and J 3 bases, leaving 11 bases between the germline ends. The CDR3 consists of 15 residues. Germline V CDR1 and CDR2: KGHSH, LQKENI.

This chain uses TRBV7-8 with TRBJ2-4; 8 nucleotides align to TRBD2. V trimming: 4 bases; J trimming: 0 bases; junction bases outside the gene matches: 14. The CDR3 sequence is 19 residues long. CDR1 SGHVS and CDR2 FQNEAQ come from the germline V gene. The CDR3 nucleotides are TGTGCCAGCAGCTCGCGGACTAGCTTAGACCCCTTAGCCAAAAACATTCAGTACTTC. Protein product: CASSSRTSLDPLAKNIQYF.

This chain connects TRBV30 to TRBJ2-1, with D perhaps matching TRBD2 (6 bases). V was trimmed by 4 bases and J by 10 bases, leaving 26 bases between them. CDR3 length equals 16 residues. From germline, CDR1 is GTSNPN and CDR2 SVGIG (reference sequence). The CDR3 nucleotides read TGTGCCTGGACCCCGGGTTACCCTGGGAGGCCCCTCGAGCAGTTCTTC. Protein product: CAWTPGYPGRPLEQFF.

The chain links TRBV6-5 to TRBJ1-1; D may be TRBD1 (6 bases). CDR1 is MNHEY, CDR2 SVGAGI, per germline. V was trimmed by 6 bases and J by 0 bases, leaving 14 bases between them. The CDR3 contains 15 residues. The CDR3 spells CASSQGWIMNTEAFF. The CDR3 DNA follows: TGTGCCAGCAGCCAGGGGTGGATAATGAACACTGAAGCTTTCTTT.

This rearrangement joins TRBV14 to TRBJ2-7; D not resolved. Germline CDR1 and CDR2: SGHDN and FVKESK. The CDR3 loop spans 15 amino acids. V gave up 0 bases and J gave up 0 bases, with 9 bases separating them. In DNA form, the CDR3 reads TGTGCCAGCAGCCAAGAACAGCCATACTCCTACGAGCAGTACTTC. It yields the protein CASSQEQPYSYEQYF.

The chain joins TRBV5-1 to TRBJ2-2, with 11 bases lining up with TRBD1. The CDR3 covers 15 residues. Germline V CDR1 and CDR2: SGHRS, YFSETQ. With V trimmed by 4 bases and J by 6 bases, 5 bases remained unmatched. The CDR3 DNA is TGCGCCAGCAGCATAGGGACAGGGGGTGCCGGGGAGCTGTTTTTT. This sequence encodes CASSIGTGGAGELFF.

The CDR3 sequence: CASSFFGNTIYF. Written as DNA, the CDR3 is TGTGCCAGCAGCTTCTTTGGAAACACCATATATTTT. The V gene is TRBV11-2, the J gene TRBJ1-3; the D is unclear. Trimming pared 3 bases from V and 3 bases from J, leaving 3 bases between. CDR1 and CDR2 from the germline V gene are SGHAT and FQNNGV. The CDR3 runs to 12 residues.

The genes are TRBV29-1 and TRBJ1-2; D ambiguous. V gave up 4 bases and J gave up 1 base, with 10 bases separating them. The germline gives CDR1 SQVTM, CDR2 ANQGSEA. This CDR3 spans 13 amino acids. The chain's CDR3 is CSVVLRLNYGYTF. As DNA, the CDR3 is TGCAGCGTTGTTCTCCGACTTAACTATGGCTACACCTTC.